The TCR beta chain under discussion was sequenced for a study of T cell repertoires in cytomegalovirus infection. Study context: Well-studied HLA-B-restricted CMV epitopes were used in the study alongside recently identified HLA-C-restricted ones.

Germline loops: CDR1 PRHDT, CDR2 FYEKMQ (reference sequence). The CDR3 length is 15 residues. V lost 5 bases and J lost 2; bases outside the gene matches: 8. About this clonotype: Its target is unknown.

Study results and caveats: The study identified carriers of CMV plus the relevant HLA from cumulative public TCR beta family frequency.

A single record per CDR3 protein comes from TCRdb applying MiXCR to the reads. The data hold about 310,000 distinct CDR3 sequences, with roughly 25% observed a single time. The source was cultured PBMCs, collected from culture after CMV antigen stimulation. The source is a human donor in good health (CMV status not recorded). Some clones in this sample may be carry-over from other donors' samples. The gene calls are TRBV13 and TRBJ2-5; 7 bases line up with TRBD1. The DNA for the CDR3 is TGTGCCAGCAGCATCCGACAGGGCACACAAGAGACCCAGTACTTC. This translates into CASSIRQGTQETQYF.